The rows below give T cell receptor beta chains drawn from one sample of a study of tumour-infiltrating T cells in Burkitt lymphoma. Only in-frame clones appear in the TCRdb table, and some are missing; sequencing was by immunoSEQ multiplex PCR. This table holds fewer than 8,000 clones, approximately 17% found once. The specimen was tumor tissue. The receptors shown here come from a human donor with diffuse large B-cell lymphoma. The CDR3 runs from the conserved cysteine through the conserved F or W. The order of the fields is CDR3 DNA, CDR3 protein, clone size, J gene, D gene, V gene. The D gene is left open where the match is weak. Size tells how often a clone was seen (once, few, many) or the class of an expanded clone, and some rows leave it out.

CDR3 DNA: TGTGCCAGCAGGGGTCTGAGCCTAGGGTACGAGCAGTACTTC
CDR3 protein: CASRGLSLGYEQYF
clone size: few
J gene: TRBJ2-7
D gene: NA
V gene: TRBV27

CDR3 DNA: TGTGCCAGCAGCGTAGATCTTGGCTCCTCCTACGAGCAGTACTTC
CDR3 protein: CASSVDLGSSYEQYF
clone size: few
J gene: TRBJ2-7
D gene: NA
V gene: TRBV9

CDR3 DNA: TGCGCCAGCAGCTTGGGAGCAGACGAGCAGTTCTTC
CDR3 protein: CASSLGADEQFF
clone size: few
J gene: TRBJ2-1
D gene: NA
V gene: TRBV5-1

CDR3 DNA: TGTGCCAGTAGTATATGGGGTAGCGCGAGCACAGATACGCAGTATTTT
CDR3 protein: CASSIWGSASTDTQYF
clone size: few
J gene: TRBJ2-3
D gene: NA
V gene: TRBV19

CDR3 DNA: TGTGCCATCAGTGAGTCGTACCAACTAGCGGGGGTAGGGTTCTTC
CDR3 protein: CAISESYQLAGVGFF
clone size: NA
J gene: TRBJ2-1
D gene: TRBD2
V gene: TRBV10-3

CDR3 DNA: TGTGCCAGCAGCGTGCTGGCAGGGTTGGGCTCTGGGGCCAACGTCCTGACTTTC
CDR3 protein: CASSVLAGLGSGANVLTF
clone size: few
J gene: TRBJ2-6
D gene: NA
V gene: TRBV9

CDR3 DNA: TGTGCCAGTAGTACCCGACAGTTAAACACTGAAGCTTTCTTT
CDR3 protein: CASSTRQLNTEAFF
clone size: NA
J gene: TRBJ1-1
D gene: NA
V gene: TRBV19

CDR3 DNA: TGTGCCAGCAGCTTACGCGGGGAGTGGACCGGGGAGCTGTTTTTT
CDR3 protein: CASSLRGEWTGELFF
clone size: few
J gene: TRBJ2-2
D gene: NA
V gene: TRBV5-6

CDR3 DNA: TGTGCCAGCAGCAAAGACGGAGGGCTGGATGGCTACACCTTC
CDR3 protein: CASSKDGGLDGYTF
clone size: few
J gene: TRBJ1-2
D gene: NA
V gene: TRBV21-1

CDR3 DNA: TGTGCCAGCAGTTTCGGAAATAGAAAATACAATGAGCAGTTCTTC
CDR3 protein: CASSFGNRKYNEQFF
clone size: NA
J gene: TRBJ2-1
D gene: NA
V gene: TRBV27

CDR3 DNA: TGCGCCAGCAGCGAGGGACAGGGAGGGCAGTTCTTC
CDR3 protein: CASSEGQGGQFF
clone size: NA
J gene: TRBJ2-1
D gene: TRBD1
V gene: TRBV5-1

CDR3 DNA: TGTGCTAGCGCACAGGGGGCGGAAACTGAAGCTTTCTTT
CDR3 protein: CASAQGAETEAFF
clone size: NA
J gene: TRBJ1-1
D gene: TRBD1
V gene: TRBV18

CDR3 DNA: TGTGCCATCAGTGTGGGATCGGGACTAAACGGGGAGACCCAGTACTTC
CDR3 protein: CAISVGSGLNGETQYF
clone size: NA
J gene: TRBJ2-5
D gene: TRBD2
V gene: TRBV10-3

CDR3 DNA: TGTGCCAGCAGTAACCGGGACGGGTCCTACGAGCAGTACTTC
CDR3 protein: CASSNRDGSYEQYF
clone size: NA
J gene: TRBJ2-7
D gene: NA
V gene: TRBV6-1

CDR3 DNA: TGTGCCAGCAGCCGGACTAGACACACAGATACGCAGTATTTT
CDR3 protein: CASSRTRHTDTQYF
clone size: NA
J gene: TRBJ2-3
D gene: TRBD2
V gene: TRBV6-5

CDR3 DNA: TGCGCCAGCAGCTTGGGTCTAGCGGGCCACAATGAGCAGTTCTTC
CDR3 protein: CASSLGLAGHNEQFF
clone size: few
J gene: TRBJ2-1
D gene: TRBD2
V gene: TRBV5-1

CDR3 DNA: TGTGCCAGCAGCTTATTACTAGCGGGAGATGAGCAGTTCTTC
CDR3 protein: CASSLLLAGDEQFF
clone size: NA
J gene: TRBJ2-1
D gene: TRBD2
V gene: TRBV7-3

CDR3 DNA: TGTGCCAGCAGCCCAGCGGGAGGGCCGTACGAGCAGTACTTC
CDR3 protein: CASSPAGGPYEQYF
clone size: NA
J gene: TRBJ2-7
D gene: TRBD2
V gene: TRBV9

CDR3 DNA: TGTGCCAGTAAAACAGCGACCTTTGACGAGCAGTACTTC
CDR3 protein: CASKTATFDEQYF
clone size: NA
J gene: TRBJ2-7
D gene: NA
V gene: TRBV19

CDR3 DNA: TGTGCCAGCAGTGAATGGAGCGTAGCTAGCACAGATACGCAGTATTTT
CDR3 protein: CASSEWSVASTDTQYF
clone size: NA
J gene: TRBJ2-3
D gene: NA
V gene: TRBV6-1

CDR3 DNA: TGTGCCAGCAGCGACAGCGTTTCGGTTGGCGAGCAGTACTTC
CDR3 protein: CASSDSVSVGEQYF
clone size: NA
J gene: TRBJ2-7
D gene: NA
V gene: TRBV2

CDR3 DNA: TGTGCCAGCAGCGACGGGACAGGGCTCACCGGGGAGCTGTTTTTT
CDR3 protein: CASSDGTGLTGELFF
clone size: NA
J gene: TRBJ2-2
D gene: TRBD1
V gene: TRBV9

CDR3 DNA: TGTGCCAGCAGCTTGGATCGTGGGAGCTCCTACGAGCAGTACTTC
CDR3 protein: CASSLDRGSSYEQYF
clone size: NA
J gene: TRBJ2-7
D gene: NA
V gene: TRBV5-4

CDR3 DNA: TGTGCCAGCAGACCTAGACAGGGAAAAGGAGAGACCCAGTACTTC
CDR3 protein: CASRPRQGKGETQYF
clone size: NA
J gene: TRBJ2-5
D gene: TRBD1
V gene: TRBV6-5

CDR3 DNA: TGTGCCACCAGCAGAGACGCGGGTAATGAAAAACTGTTTTTT
CDR3 protein: CATSRDAGNEKLFF
clone size: NA
J gene: TRBJ1-4
D gene: NA
V gene: TRBV15

CDR3 DNA: TGTGCCAGCGGTCCGGGACACCGCTCTGGGGCCAACGTCCTGACTTTC
CDR3 protein: CASGPGHRSGANVLTF
clone size: NA
J gene: TRBJ2-6
D gene: NA
V gene: TRBV2

CDR3 DNA: TGTGCCAGCAGCAACAAACCCCGGGACGGGGAAGGCGGGAGAGCCTACAATGAGCAGTTCTTC
CDR3 protein: CASSNKPRDGEGGRAYNEQFF
clone size: NA
J gene: TRBJ2-1
D gene: TRBD2
V gene: TRBV7-3

CDR3 DNA: TGTGCCAGCAGCGGGCACGGTACGCAGTATTTT
CDR3 protein: CASSGHGTQYF
clone size: NA
J gene: TRBJ2-3
D gene: NA
V gene: TRBV5-4

CDR3 DNA: TGCGCCAGCAGCCAAGAAGCACGCACCTACGAGCAGTACTTC
CDR3 protein: CASSQEARTYEQYF
clone size: NA
J gene: TRBJ2-7
D gene: NA
V gene: TRBV4-1

CDR3 DNA: TGTGCCAGCAGTAAGGTAGCGGGACTCCAAGAGACCCAGTACTTC
CDR3 protein: CASSKVAGLQETQYF
clone size: NA
J gene: TRBJ2-5
D gene: TRBD2
V gene: TRBV6-5

CDR3 DNA: TGTGCCAGCAGCTTAATGGGGATAATGGGGGACGAGACCCAGTACTTC
CDR3 protein: CASSLMGIMGDETQYF
clone size: few
J gene: TRBJ2-5
D gene: NA
V gene: TRBV7-9

CDR3 DNA: TGTGCCAGCAGCCAAGCCTTAACTTACGAGCAGTACTTC
CDR3 protein: CASSQALTYEQYF
clone size: NA
J gene: TRBJ2-7
D gene: NA
V gene: TRBV4-2

CDR3 DNA: TGTGCCAGCTCACCACTGGGACTAGCGGGACCAGAAGATACGCAGTATTTT
CDR3 protein: CASSPLGLAGPEDTQYF
clone size: few
J gene: TRBJ2-3
D gene: TRBD2
V gene: TRBV18

CDR3 DNA: TGCGCCAGCAGCTTGGGGACAGGGATAACCTACGAGCAGTACTTC
CDR3 protein: CASSLGTGITYEQYF
clone size: NA
J gene: TRBJ2-7
D gene: TRBD1
V gene: TRBV5-1

CDR3 DNA: TGTGCCAGCAGTCCGACGGTAGCGGGATCACAAGAGACCCAGTACTTC
CDR3 protein: CASSPTVAGSQETQYF
clone size: NA
J gene: TRBJ2-5
D gene: TRBD2
V gene: TRBV27

CDR3 DNA: TGTGCCAGTAGCCGAACGAGGGAAGAACTGTTTTTT
CDR3 protein: CASSRTREELFF
clone size: NA
J gene: TRBJ1-4
D gene: NA
V gene: TRBV19

CDR3 DNA: TGTGCCAGCAGTTACATGGGGAGCTCCTACAATGAGCAGTTCTTC
CDR3 protein: CASSYMGSSYNEQFF
clone size: NA
J gene: TRBJ2-1
D gene: NA
V gene: TRBV6-5

CDR3 DNA: TGTGCCAGCAGCCCCGGATCCGGGGAGCTGTTTTTT
CDR3 protein: CASSPGSGELFF
clone size: NA
J gene: TRBJ2-2
D gene: NA
V gene: TRBV7-3

CDR3 DNA: TGCAGCGTATCCGGGACAGGGGTTTCCGGGGAGCTGTTTTTT
CDR3 protein: CSVSGTGVSGELFF
clone size: few
J gene: TRBJ2-2
D gene: TRBD1
V gene: TRBV29-1

CDR3 DNA: TGTGCCAGCATCTCGTTCGGAGATACGCAGTATTTT
CDR3 protein: CASISFGDTQYF
clone size: few
J gene: TRBJ2-3
D gene: NA
V gene: TRBV2

CDR3 DNA: TGCAGCGTTTTTAGGGCAGACCTCCCTGACGAGCAGTACTTC
CDR3 protein: CSVFRADLPDEQYF
clone size: NA
J gene: TRBJ2-7
D gene: NA
V gene: TRBV29-1

CDR3 DNA: TGTGCCAGCAGCTTAGGGACTAGCGGTAGCACAGATACGCAGTATTTT
CDR3 protein: CASSLGTSGSTDTQYF
clone size: NA
J gene: TRBJ2-3
D gene: TRBD2
V gene: TRBV7-9

CDR3 DNA: TGTGCCAGCAGACTTAATGAAAAACTGTTTTTT
CDR3 protein: CASRLNEKLFF
clone size: NA
J gene: TRBJ1-4
D gene: NA
V gene: TRBV6-6

CDR3 DNA: TGTGCCAGCTCACTTGTACCCATTGGAACTGGAAACACCATATATTTT
CDR3 protein: CASSLVPIGTGNTIYF
clone size: large
J gene: TRBJ1-3
D gene: NA
V gene: TRBV18

CDR3 DNA: TGCGCCAGCAGTCAATCTACAGGGTCGGGCACCGGGGAGCTGTTTTTT
CDR3 protein: CASSQSTGSGTGELFF
clone size: NA
J gene: TRBJ2-2
D gene: NA
V gene: TRBV23-1

CDR3 DNA: TGTGCCAGCAGCGTAGGGGACAGGGGGAACTATGGCTACACCTTC
CDR3 protein: CASSVGDRGNYGYTF
clone size: NA
J gene: TRBJ1-2
D gene: TRBD1
V gene: TRBV9

CDR3 DNA: TGCGCCAGCGGGACAGGGGGCGGCTACGAGCAGTACTTC
CDR3 protein: CASGTGGGYEQYF
clone size: few
J gene: TRBJ2-7
D gene: TRBD1
V gene: TRBV5-1

CDR3 DNA: TGTGCCAGCTCACCCTTGACCAAAGAGACCCAGTACTTC
CDR3 protein: CASSPLTKETQYF
clone size: NA
J gene: TRBJ2-5
D gene: NA
V gene: TRBV18